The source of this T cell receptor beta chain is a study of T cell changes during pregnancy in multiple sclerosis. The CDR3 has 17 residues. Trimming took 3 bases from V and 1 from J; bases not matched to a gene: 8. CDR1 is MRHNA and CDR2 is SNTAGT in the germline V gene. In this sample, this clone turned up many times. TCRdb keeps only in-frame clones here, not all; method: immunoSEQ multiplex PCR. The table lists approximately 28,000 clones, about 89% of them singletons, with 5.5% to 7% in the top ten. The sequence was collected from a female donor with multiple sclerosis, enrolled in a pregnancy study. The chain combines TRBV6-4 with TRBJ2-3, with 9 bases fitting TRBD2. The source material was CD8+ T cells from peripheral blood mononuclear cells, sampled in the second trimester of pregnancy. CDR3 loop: CASSETTSGGGTDTQYF. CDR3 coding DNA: TGTGCCAGCAGTGAGACGACTAGCGGAGGGGGCACAGATACGCAGTATTTT.